This T cell receptor (beta chain) derives from a study of T-cell memory formation after mild COVID-19. Study at large: Among the donors, TCR clusters were largely specific to each donor.

Germline V CDR1 and CDR2: MGHDK, SYGVNS. This CDR3 has 13 residues. Trimming shortened V by 3 bases and J by 0 bases, and 6 bases separated the two germline ends. TCRdb reanalysed the 5' RACE reads using MiXCR and keeps one entry per CDR3 protein. In the table there are roughly 110,000 distinct CDR3 sequences, about 17% of which are singletons. Broader study findings: Whereas later expanders leaned CD4+, clones contracting day 15 to 85 showed a balanced CD4/CD8 makeup. Specificity for SARS-CoV-2 was not confirmed among the second-wave clones peaking on day 37.

To note about this clonotype: Its cognate antigen is unknown.

The material sequenced was PBMCs or a T cell subset sorted from them (not recorded which). The chain combines TRBV25-1 with TRBJ2-7; D unclear. The receptor was derived from an adult woman who had mild COVID-19 (a few samples of this study predate the infection). Cell type and time point are not known. The CDR3 sequence: CASSESFSYEQYF. CDR3 coding DNA: TGTGCCAGCAGTGAGAGTTTCTCCTACGAGCAGTACTTC.